A single sample is the source of the 31 T cell receptor beta chains below, sequenced in a study of blood T cell repertoires in COVID-19. Assay used: immunoSEQ multiplex PCR; TCRdb lists only in-frame clones, some missing. The sample yields around 390,000 clones, 80% to 90% seen once. The sequenced sample consisted of PBMCs or T cells enriched from blood (not recorded which). These TCRs come from a woman in her 50s who had recovered from COVID-19.

CDR3 in DNA: TGTGCCAGCAGCACTGGACAGGGATCCTCACCCCTCCACTTT. It translates to CASSTGQGSSPLHF. The chain carries TRBV7-3 and TRBJ1-6; 8 bases map to TRBD1. V was clipped by 5 bases and J by 10 bases; unmatched bases: 7. The V gene's germline CDR1 is SGHTA and CDR2 FQGTGA. The CDR3 runs to 14 residues.

The chain couples TRBV4-3 to TRBJ1-3, with D possibly TRBD1 on 5 matching bases. The CDR3 runs to 17 residues. The germline gives CDR1 LGHNA, CDR2 YSLEER. V was pared by 0 bases and J by 0 bases, with 12 bases between. CDR3 loop: CASSQDRGVVSGNTIYF. The DNA of the CDR3 is TGCGCCAGCAGCCAAGATCGGGGGGTCGTCTCTGGAAACACCATATATTTT.

This clone was counted only a few times. This chain links TRBV2 with TRBJ2-1; 8 bases line up with TRBD2. The CDR3 is made up of 13 amino acids. The germline CDR1 and CDR2 sequences are SNHLY and FYNNEI. V lost 6 bases, J lost 3 bases, and 1 base stayed unmatched. The CDR3 region is CASSGGVYNEQFF. In DNA, the CDR3 is TGTGCCAGCAGCGGGGGGGTCTACAATGAGCAGTTCTTC.

This chain's CDR3 is CASSPPQERETQYF. In DNA form, the CDR3 reads TGTGCCAGCTCACCACCTCAAGAGAGGGAGACCCAGTACTTC. The chain carries TRBV18 and TRBJ2-5; no definite D call. V was trimmed by 0 bases and J by 5 bases, leaving 10 bases between them. Germline loops: CDR1 KGHSH, CDR2 LQKENI. The CDR3 sequence is 14 residues long.

The V gene is TRBV7-2, the J gene TRBJ2-7; 10 bases fit TRBD1. CDR3 length: 14 residues. Germline CDR1 SGHTA, CDR2 FQGNSA. The V segment lost 2 bases and the J segment 7 bases; nucleotides outside the gene matches: 5. The CDR3 nucleotides read TGTGCCAGCAGCTTATTGGGACAGGGGATTGAGCAGTACTTC. This sequence encodes CASSLLGQGIEQYF.

The rearrangement uses TRBV5-1 and TRBJ1-1, with D tentatively TRBD1 (6 bases). The ends were cut back, 9 bases at V and 7 bases at J, with 19 bases in the middle. The V gene's germline CDR1 is SGHRS and CDR2 YFSETQ. This CDR3 region has 13 residues. CDR3 nucleotide sequence: TGCGCCACGGCCGAGGGGGTCGGTAATGAAGCTTTCTTT. This sequence encodes CATAEGVGNEAFF.

The chain is built from TRBV7-9 and TRBJ1-4, with a possible D match to TRBD1 (5 bases). Germline V gene sequence: CDR1 SEHNR, CDR2 FQNEAQ (reference sequence). The CDR3 is 16 residues long. V lost 0 bases, J lost 5 bases, and 13 bases lay in between. The CDR3 coding sequence is TGTGCCAGCAGCTTAGCGGCCCGGGCAGGGAATGAAAAACTGTTTTTT. Encoded protein: CASSLAARAGNEKLFF.

The V gene is TRBV6-5, the J gene TRBJ2-7; D unresolved. CDR1 is MNHEY, CDR2 SVGAGI, per germline. V was trimmed by 5 bases and J by 2 bases, leaving 7 bases between them. The CDR3 covers 12 residues. The CDR3 region is CASSRSAYEQYF. The DNA for the CDR3 is TGTGCCAGCAGTCGGTCGGCCTACGAGCAGTACTTC.

This clone was observed once. The V call is TRBV5-1, the J call TRBJ2-3; 7 bases are a match to TRBD1. This CDR3 region has 15 residues. The trim removed 0 bases at V and 4 bases at J, leaving 5 bases unmatched. Germline CDR1 is SGHRS and CDR2 is YFSETQ. CDR3: CASSLGQGSADTQYF. The CDR3 bases are TGCGCCAGCAGCTTGGGACAGGGTTCAGCAGATACGCAGTATTTT.

The J gene is TRBJ1-1, the V gene TRBV7-2; D is possibly TRBD1 (6 bases). The length of the CDR3 is 14 residues. Trimming shortened V by 5 bases and J by 4 bases, and 14 bases separated the two germline ends. Germline V gene sequence: CDR1 SGHTA, CDR2 FQGNSA. The CDR3 here is CASSRGHYTTEAFF. CDR3 DNA: TGTGCCAGCAGCCGGGGACATTATACCACTGAAGCTTTCTTT.

There are a few counts of this clone. The V and J genes are TRBV6-4 and TRBJ2-1; 9 bases fit TRBD2. Germline V gives CDR1 MRHNA, CDR2 SNTAGT. This CDR3 contains 14 residues. With V trimmed by 0 bases and J by 6 bases, 0 bases remained unmatched. CDR3: CASSDSAGGNEQFF. In nucleotides, the CDR3 is TGTGCCAGCAGTGACTCAGCGGGGGGCAATGAGCAGTTCTTC.

This chain links TRBV24-1 with TRBJ1-2; the D gene is possibly TRBD1 (5 bases). The V end lost 3 bases, the J end lost 5 bases, and 12 bases lay between the germline ends. The germline CDR1 and CDR2 sequences are KGHDR and SFDVKD. This CDR3 spans 14 amino acids. CDR3 DNA sequence: TGTGCCACCAGTGATAGGGACTTCGATTATGGCTACACCTTC. Protein product: CATSDRDFDYGYTF.

The V call is TRBV4-2, the J call TRBJ2-7; 9 positions match TRBD2. CDR3 length equals 15 residues. The V and J ends lost 0 bases and 2 bases, in that order; junction bases with no gene match: 2. CDR1 is LGHNA, CDR2 YNFKEQ, per germline. The CDR3 loop is CASSQDGGGAYEQYF. In DNA, the CDR3 is TGTGCCAGCAGCCAAGATGGCGGGGGGGCCTACGAGCAGTACTTC.

This chain links TRBV15 with TRBJ2-1; 12 nucleotides match TRBD2. The length of the CDR3 is 19 residues. V lost 0 bases, J lost 0 bases, and 6 bases stayed unmatched. Germline lookup yields CDR1 LNHNV and CDR2 YYDKDF (reference sequence). As DNA, the CDR3 is TGTGCCACCAGCAGAGAGTCTAGCGGGGGGGCCGGCTCCTACAATGAGCAGTTCTTC. Translation: CATSRESSGGAGSYNEQFF.

The chain uses TRBV5-1 and TRBJ1-2, with 9 nucleotides matching TRBD1. The CDR3 has 18 amino acids. The germline gives CDR1 SGHRS, CDR2 YFSETQ. The V and J ends lost 0 bases and 7 bases, in that order; junction bases with no gene match: 16. CDR3 sequence reads: CASSLDLDRGWGKGGYTF. The CDR3 DNA sequence: TGCGCCAGCAGCTTGGATCTGGACAGGGGATGGGGAAAGGGTGGCTACACCTTC.

The J gene is TRBJ2-7, the V gene TRBV2; 9 nucleotides align to TRBD1. V trimming: 6 bases; J trimming: 0 bases; junction bases outside the gene matches: 18. Per the germline V gene, CDR1 is SNHLY and CDR2 is FYNNEI. This CDR3 is built from 19 residues. This CDR3 is CASSVETSPRTGASYEQYF. In DNA form, the CDR3 reads TGTGCCAGCAGCGTGGAAACTTCACCGAGGACAGGGGCCTCCTACGAGCAGTACTTC.

The J gene is TRBJ2-2, the V gene TRBV10-3; 8 bases map to TRBD2. The germline V gene encodes CDR1 ENHRY and CDR2 SYGVKD. V lost 1 base, J lost 3 bases, and 13 bases stayed unmatched. This CDR3 is built from 19 residues. CDR3 protein: CAISEYRGGARKDTGELFF. The DNA for the CDR3 is TGTGCCATCAGTGAGTATCGGGGGGGCGCTCGGAAGGACACCGGGGAGCTGTTTTTT.

The CDR3 coding sequence is TGTGCCAGCAGAGACAGGGAGATCAATGGTGGCTACACCTTC. This encodes CASRDREINGGYTF. The gene calls are TRBV6-5 and TRBJ1-2; 7 bases agree with TRBD1. The V gene end was trimmed by 6 bases and the J gene end by 7 bases; junction bases not matched to a gene: 11. Looked up from germline, CDR1 is MNHEY and CDR2 is SVGAGI. The CDR3 is 14 amino acids.

V is TRBV7-2 and J is TRBJ2-7; perhaps TRBD2 as D (6 bases). V gave up 2 bases and J gave up 6 bases, with 17 bases separating them. Germline CDR1 and CDR2: SGHTA and FQGNSA. The CDR3 has 15 residues. CDR3 in amino acids: CASSLSVEGIREQYF. The DNA of the CDR3 is TGTGCCAGCAGCTTAAGCGTGGAGGGAATACGCGAGCAGTACTTC.

J is TRBJ2-5 and V is TRBV5-5; 9 bases agree with TRBD1. The V gene end was trimmed by 4 bases and the J gene end by 2 bases; junction bases not matched to a gene: 18. This CDR3 spans 19 amino acids. Germline V gene data show CDR1 as SGHKS and CDR2 as YYEKEE (reference sequence). The CDR3 DNA reads as TGTGCCAGCAGCCCCCGACTTGTGGGACAGGGTATGATACAAGAGACCCAGTACTTC. Residues: CASSPRLVGQGMIQETQYF. The full variable domain, its missing parts supplied by reference TRBV5-5 and TRBJ2-5, is DAGVTQSPTHLIKTRGQQVTLRCSPISGHKSVSWYQQVLGQGPQFIFQYYEKEERGRGNFPDRFSARQFPNYSSELNVNALLLGDSALYLCASSPRLVGQGMIQETQYFGPGTRLLVL.

As DNA, the CDR3 is TGTGCCAGCAGCTTACGGAGGGACCCAGCCAAAAACATTCAGTACTTC. It codes for CASSLRRDPAKNIQYF. J is TRBJ2-4 and V is TRBV7-8; possibly TRBD2 for D (6 bases). This CDR3 spans 16 amino acids. Between the trimmed V and J ends, which lost 2 bases and 0 bases, there was a span of 11 bases. Germline V gene lookup returns CDR1 SGHVS and CDR2 FQNEAQ.

This clone has a handful of counts. V is TRBV2 and J is TRBJ2-5, with D perhaps matching TRBD1 (5 bases). The CDR3 is made up of 15 amino acids. Looked up from germline, CDR1 is SNHLY and CDR2 is FYNNEI. Trimming stripped 5 bases from V and 6 bases from J, with 19 bases between. The CDR3 protein is CASSSDGGAEKTQYF. DNA for the CDR3: TGTGCCAGCAGTTCCGACGGTGGGGCCGAAAAGACCCAGTACTTC.

V gene TRBV11-3 combines with J gene TRBJ2-2, with D unclear. V was trimmed by 0 bases and J by 3 bases, leaving 5 bases between them. CDR3 size: 14 residues. The V gene's germline CDR1 is SGHNT and CDR2 YENEEA. The CDR3 is CASSLESYTGELFF. The CDR3, as DNA: TGTGCCAGCAGCTTAGAGTCATACACCGGGGAGCTGTTTTTT.

The rearrangement links TRBV28 to TRBJ1-2; TRBD1 is a possible D gene (6 bases). CDR1 and CDR2 (germline): MDHEN, SYDVKM. V dropped 3 bases and J dropped 2 bases, with 13 bases sitting between them. This CDR3 has 15 amino acids. The CDR3 DNA reads as TGTGCCAGCAGTTTCGTTTTACAGGGCAACTATGGCTACACCTTC. Translated: CASSFVLQGNYGYTF.

The genes are TRBV7-8 and TRBJ1-2, with 10 bases fitting TRBD1. The CDR3 is made up of 16 amino acids. Germline CDR1 is SGHVS and CDR2 is FQNEAQ. V dropped 3 bases and J dropped 8; count of bases not matched to a gene: 12. The chain's CDR3 is CASSLAKGDRGEGYTF. In nucleotides, the CDR3 is TGTGCCAGCAGCTTGGCTAAAGGGGACAGGGGAGAAGGCTACACCTTC.

CDR3 coding DNA: TGCGCCAGCAGCCAAGAGGGCCCGGGCGGGACCCTTTCTAATGAAAAACTGTTTTTT. As protein: CASSQEGPGGTLSNEKLFF. The gene calls are TRBV4-1 and TRBJ1-4, with D possibly matching TRBD1 (5 bases). This CDR3 comprises 19 residues. Germline lookup yields CDR1 MGHRA and CDR2 YSYEKL. Trimming cost V 0 bases and J 3 bases, with 20 bases left between them.

V usage is TRBV5-1 and J usage is TRBJ2-7; TRBD1 matches 7 bases. The CDR3 totals 14 residues. The junction had 3 bases not matched to a gene; V was cut back by 0 bases and J by 3 bases. Germline assignment: CDR1 SGHRS and CDR2 YFSETQ. The CDR3 nucleotides read TGCGCCAGCAGCTTGGGGGCAGGGGGCTACGAGCAGTACTTC. Its translation: CASSLGAGGYEQYF.

The chain uses TRBV2 and TRBJ1-4; 12 bases align to TRBD1. In germline, CDR1 is SNHLY, CDR2 FYNNEI. With V trimmed by 5 bases and J by 8 bases, 6 bases remained unmatched. This CDR3 is built from 15 residues. CDR3 region: CASSTGQGAREKLFF. In nucleotides, the CDR3 is TGTGCCAGCAGTACGGGACAGGGGGCGCGGGAAAAACTGTTTTTT. Supplemented by reference TRBV2 and TRBJ1-4, the full variable domain reads EPEVTQTPSHQVTQMGQEVILRCVPISNHLYFYWYRQILGQKVEFLVSFYNNEISEKSEIFDDQFSVERPDGSNFTLKIRSTKLEDSAMYFCASSTGQGAREKLFFGSGTQLSVL.

This rearrangement joins TRBV6-5 to TRBJ1-5, with D hard to call. Germline V gives CDR1 MNHEY, CDR2 SVGAGI. This CDR3 is 14 amino acids long. Trimming took 6 bases from V and 2 from J, leaving 11 bases between them. In DNA, the CDR3 is TGTGCCAGCAGCCTACGCGGGGGCAATCAGCCCCAGCATTTT. As protein: CASSLRGGNQPQHF.

This clone was found once. The chain combines TRBV6-2 or TRBV6-3 with TRBJ2-1, with 12 bases that match TRBD2. The CDR3 has 18 residues. V was clipped by 6 bases and J by 0 bases; unmatched bases: 9. Germline values: CDR1 MNHEY, CDR2 SVGEGT. CDR3 DNA sequence: TGTGCCAGCAGCTCAACGGGACTAGCGGGCGGCTCCTACAATGAGCAGTTCTTC. Protein: CASSSTGLAGGSYNEQFF.

The V gene is TRBV5-1, the J gene TRBJ1-1; perhaps TRBD1 as D (6 bases). The V gene's germline CDR1 is SGHRS and CDR2 YFSETQ. V was pared by 5 bases and J by 7 bases, with 24 bases between. The length of the CDR3 is 16 residues. DNA for the CDR3: TGCGCCAGCAGGCTCAGGGGCGACACGCTGAAAGATGAAGCTTTCTTT. Its translation is CASRLRGDTLKDEAFF.